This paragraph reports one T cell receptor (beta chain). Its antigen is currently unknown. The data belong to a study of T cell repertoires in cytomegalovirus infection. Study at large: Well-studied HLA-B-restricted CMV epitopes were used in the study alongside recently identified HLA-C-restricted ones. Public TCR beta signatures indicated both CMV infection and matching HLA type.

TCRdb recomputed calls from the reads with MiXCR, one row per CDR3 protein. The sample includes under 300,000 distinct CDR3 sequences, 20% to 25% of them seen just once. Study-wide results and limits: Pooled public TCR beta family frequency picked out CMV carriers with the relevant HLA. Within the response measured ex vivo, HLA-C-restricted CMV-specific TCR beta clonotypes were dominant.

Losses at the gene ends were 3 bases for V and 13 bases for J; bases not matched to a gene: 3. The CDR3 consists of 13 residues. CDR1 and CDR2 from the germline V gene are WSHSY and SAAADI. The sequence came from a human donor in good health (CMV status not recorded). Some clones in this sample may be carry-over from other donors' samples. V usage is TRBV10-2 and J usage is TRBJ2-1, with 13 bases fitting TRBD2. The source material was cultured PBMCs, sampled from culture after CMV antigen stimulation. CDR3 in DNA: TGCGCCAGCAGTGATCGGACTAGCGGGAGTCAGTTCTTC. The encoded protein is CASSDRTSGSQFF.